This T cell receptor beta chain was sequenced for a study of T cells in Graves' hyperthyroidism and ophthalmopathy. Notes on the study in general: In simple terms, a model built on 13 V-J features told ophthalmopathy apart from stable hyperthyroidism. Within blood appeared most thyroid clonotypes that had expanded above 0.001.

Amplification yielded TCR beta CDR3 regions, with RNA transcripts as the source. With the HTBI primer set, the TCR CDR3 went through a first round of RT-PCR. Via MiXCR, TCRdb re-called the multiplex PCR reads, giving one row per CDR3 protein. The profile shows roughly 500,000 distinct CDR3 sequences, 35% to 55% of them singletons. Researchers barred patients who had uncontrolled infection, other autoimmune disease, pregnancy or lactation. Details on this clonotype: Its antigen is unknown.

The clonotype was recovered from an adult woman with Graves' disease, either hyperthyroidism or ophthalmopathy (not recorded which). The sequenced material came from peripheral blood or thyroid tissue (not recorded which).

Here the CDR3 DNA reads TGTGCCAGCAGCGTGGGACAGGGGCAGGAAAAACTGTTTTTT. Translation: CASSVGQGQEKLFF. This chain connects TRBV9 to TRBJ1-4, with TRBD1 matching 10 bases. This CDR3 is 14 amino acids long. V gave up 2 bases and J gave up 8 bases; unmatched junction bases: 3. CDR1 SGDLS and CDR2 YYNGEE come from the germline V gene.